This TCR beta chain was identified during a study of shared clonotypes between healthy human individuals. CDR3 length equals 15 residues. V was trimmed by 4 bases and J by 1 base, leaving 14 bases between them. CDR1 is SGHRS and CDR2 is YFSETQ in the germline V gene. This clone was detected only once. Measured with immunoSEQ multiplex PCR; TCRdb has only the in-frame clones, and not every one. Counted here are about 600,000 clones, around 97% occurring once; the ten biggest clones make up 0.055% to 0.07%. The rearrangement uses TRBV5-1 and TRBJ2-5; D perhaps matches TRBD2 (5 bases). Source material: naive CD4+ T cells sorted from blood. Subset in this sample: CD45RA+ positively selected. This TCR was sampled from a young woman in good health. CDR3 in amino acids: CASSAVLDGQETQYF. The CDR3 coding sequence is TGCGCCAGCAGCGCGGTACTAGACGGCCAAGAGACCCAGTACTTC.